This entry features one T cell receptor beta chain sequence. Authors' analysis steps: Estimation of nucleated cell counts relied on the amplification of reference gene primers. Libraries were prepared by immunoSEQ multiplex PCR; TCRdb keeps only in-frame clonotypes and omits some of them. V and J calls and clone size come straight from that table; D and trimming were deduced from the DNA. The sample shows over 90,000 clones, roughly 87% of them seen only once. Per the germline V gene, CDR1 is LGHDT and CDR2 is YNNKEL (reference sequence). CDR3 length equals 15 residues. V was pared by 3 bases and J by 2 bases, with 3 bases of the junction left unmatched. The data belong to a study of blood T cell repertoires in COVID-19. Study-level information: Spain, Italy and the United States supplied samples that represented acute and convalescent COVID-19. T cells, B-cell-depleted T cells, or PBMCs provided the cDNA or gDNA that served as material.

The material sequenced was peripheral blood. V gene TRBV3-1 (or the pseudogene TRBV3-2) combines with J gene TRBJ2-7, with 11 bases lining up with TRBD1. The sequence derives from a human donor in a cohort sampled during active COVID-19. The CDR3 region has the DNA TGTGCCAGCAGCCAGGGACAGGGGGTACCCTACGAGCAGTACTTC. The encoded protein is CASSQGQGVPYEQYF.